These T cell receptor beta chains were read from a single sample in a study of cytomegalovirus exposure and HLA in healthy donors. Clones were sequenced by immunoSEQ multiplex PCR, and TCRdb holds only the in-frame ones, with some missing. The sample comprises tens of thousands of clones, 60% to 80% of which are singletons, and around 7% rests with the top ten. Material for sequencing was PBMCs. The receptors come from a man aged 30-40 years in good health and CMV-seronegative. Both conserved end residues are trimmed from each CDR3.

CDR3 length,J gene,V gene,CDR3 protein
15,TRBJ2-7,TRBV7-6,ASSPLDRVGVLSEQY
13,TRBJ1-1,TRBV6-6,ASRQLEGKYTEAF
12,TRBJ2-7,TRBV28,ASSIPGNFYEQY
14,TRBJ1-6,TRBV4-3,ASSPMTGTYNSPLH
12,TRBJ2-7,TRBV7-9,ASSSIRGSYEQY
11,TRBJ2-1,TRBV29-1,SLVGGSYNEQF
13,TRBJ1-3,TRBV5-1,ASRFDSTSGNTIY
12,TRBJ2-2,TRBV5-6,ASSIYRRAGELF
11,TRBJ1-2,TRBV6-6,ASLGGRQDGYT
13,TRBJ1-2,TRBV4-3,ASSQGATGSRGYT
12,TRBJ1-1,TRBV5-1,ASSGTGLNTEAF
11,TRBJ1-5,TRBV28,ASSQESYQPQH
11,TRBJ1-4,TRBV29-1,SVAQGFNEKLF
10,TRBJ1-2,TRBV28,ASSLEGYGYT
13,TRBJ2-5,TRBV18,ASSSRGQGTETQY
15,TRBJ2-3,TRBV1,TSSQDSGREVTDTQY
14,TRBJ2-1,TRBV11-2,ASSRLASGGNAEQF
11,TRBJ1-1,TRBV2,ASSEEKNTEAF
15,TRBJ1-2,TRBV5-4,ASSPGGTGVIAYGYT
13,TRBJ1-5,TRBV10-3,AISEDRGGNQPQH
8,TRBJ1-2,TRBV20-1,SAQAYGYT
14,TRBJ1-1,TRBV4-2,ASSQNPLGSNTEAF
11,TRBJ1-1,TRBV4-2,ASSNQGANEAF
12,TRBJ2-7,TRBV11-2,ASSAPGQDYEQY
14,TRBJ2-3,TRBV12-5,ASGLGLAGRTDTQY
13,TRBJ1-1,TRBV7-9,ASSRFGGKHTEAF
13,TRBJ2-2,TRBV9,ASNPTGANTGELF
11,TRBJ2-7,TRBV4-1,ASSQRQSYEQY
12,TRBJ2-7,TRBV14,ASSQGTGVYEQY